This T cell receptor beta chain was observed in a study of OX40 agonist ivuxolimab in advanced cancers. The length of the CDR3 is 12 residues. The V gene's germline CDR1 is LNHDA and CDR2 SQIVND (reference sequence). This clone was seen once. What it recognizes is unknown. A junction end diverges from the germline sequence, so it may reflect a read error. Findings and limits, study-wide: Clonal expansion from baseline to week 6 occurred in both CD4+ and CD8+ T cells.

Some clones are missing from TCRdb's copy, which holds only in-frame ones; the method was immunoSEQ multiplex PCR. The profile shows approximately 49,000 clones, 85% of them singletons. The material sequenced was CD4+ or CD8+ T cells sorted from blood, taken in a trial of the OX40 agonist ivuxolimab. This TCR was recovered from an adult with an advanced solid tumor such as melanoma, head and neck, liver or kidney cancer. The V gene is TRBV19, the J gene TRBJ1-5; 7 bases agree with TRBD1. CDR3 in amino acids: CASSIGGQPQHF. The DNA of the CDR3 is TGTGCCAGTAGCATAGGGGGCCAGCCCCAGCATTTT.